This T cell receptor (beta chain) was profiled in a study of shared clonotypes between healthy human individuals. Germline V gene data show CDR1 as SEHNR and CDR2 as FQNEAQ (reference sequence). This CDR3 is 17 amino acids long. V dropped 4 bases and J dropped 0; count of bases not matched to a gene: 7. Sequenced by immunoSEQ multiplex PCR; TCRdb stores in-frame clones only, minus some. The table includes some 1,100,000 clones, approximately 80% detected once. The chain couples TRBV7-9 to TRBJ1-5, with 9 bases identical to TRBD1. The sequenced material came from memory CD4+ T cells from PBMCs. Documented subset: CD45RA-negative fraction. The sequence was obtained from a man aged 18 to 30 in good health. Some clones in this sample may be carry-over from other donors' samples. CDR3 region: CASSYGTGLYSNQPQHF. The CDR3 DNA is TGTGCCAGCAGCTACGGGACAGGGCTCTATAGCAATCAGCCCCAGCATTTT. The whole variable domain, remainder taken from reference TRBV7-9 and TRBJ1-5, is DTGVSQNPRHKITKRGQNVTFRCDPISEHNRLYWYRQTLGQGPEFLTYFQNEAQLEKSRLLSDRFSAERPKGSFSTLEIQRTEQGDSAMYLCASSYGTGLYSNQPQHFGDGTRLSIL.